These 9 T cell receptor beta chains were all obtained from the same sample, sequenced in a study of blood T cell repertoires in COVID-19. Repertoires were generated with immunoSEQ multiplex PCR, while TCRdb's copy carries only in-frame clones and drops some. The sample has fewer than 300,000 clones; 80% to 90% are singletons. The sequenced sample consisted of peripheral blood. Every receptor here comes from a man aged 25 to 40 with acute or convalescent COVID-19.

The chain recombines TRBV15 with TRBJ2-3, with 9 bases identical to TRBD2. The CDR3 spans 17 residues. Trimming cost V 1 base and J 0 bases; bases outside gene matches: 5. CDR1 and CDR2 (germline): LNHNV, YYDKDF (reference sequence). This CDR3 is CATSRALAGASTDTQYF. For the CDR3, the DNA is TGTGCCACCAGCAGAGCGTTAGCGGGGGCTAGCACAGATACGCAGTATTTT.

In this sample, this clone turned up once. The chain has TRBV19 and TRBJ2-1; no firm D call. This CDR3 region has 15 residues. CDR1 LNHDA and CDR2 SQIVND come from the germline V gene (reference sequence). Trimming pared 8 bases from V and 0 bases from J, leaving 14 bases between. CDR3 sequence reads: CASHQVLSSYNEQFF. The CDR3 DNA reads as TGTGCCAGTCATCAAGTTCTTAGCTCCTACAATGAGCAGTTCTTC.

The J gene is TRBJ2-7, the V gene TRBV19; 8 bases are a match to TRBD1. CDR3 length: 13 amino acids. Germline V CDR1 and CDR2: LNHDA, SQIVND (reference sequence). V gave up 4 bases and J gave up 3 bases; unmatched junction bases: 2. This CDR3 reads CASSKTGGYEQYF. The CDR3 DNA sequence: TGTGCCAGTAGTAAAACAGGGGGCTACGAGCAGTACTTC.

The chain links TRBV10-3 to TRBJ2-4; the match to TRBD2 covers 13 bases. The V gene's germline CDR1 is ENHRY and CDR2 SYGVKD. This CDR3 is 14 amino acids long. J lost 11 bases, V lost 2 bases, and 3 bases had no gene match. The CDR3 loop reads CAISEGLAGAVQYF. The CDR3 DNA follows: TGTGCCATCAGTGAGGGACTAGCGGGGGCAGTTCAGTACTTC.

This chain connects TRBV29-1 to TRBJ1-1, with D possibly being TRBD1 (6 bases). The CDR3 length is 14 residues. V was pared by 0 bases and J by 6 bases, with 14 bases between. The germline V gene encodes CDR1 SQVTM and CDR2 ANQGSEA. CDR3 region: CSVEERGGSAEAFF. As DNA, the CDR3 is TGCAGCGTTGAAGAAAGGGGGGGCTCGGCTGAAGCTTTCTTT.

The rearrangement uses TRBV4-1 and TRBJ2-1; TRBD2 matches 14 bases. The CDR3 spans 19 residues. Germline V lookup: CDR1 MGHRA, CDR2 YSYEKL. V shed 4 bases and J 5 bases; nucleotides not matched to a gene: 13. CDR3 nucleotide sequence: TGCGCCAGCAGCCGCAGACTAGCGGGAGGGCCCTCCGGACACAATGAGCAGTTCTTC. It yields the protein CASSRRLAGGPSGHNEQFF.

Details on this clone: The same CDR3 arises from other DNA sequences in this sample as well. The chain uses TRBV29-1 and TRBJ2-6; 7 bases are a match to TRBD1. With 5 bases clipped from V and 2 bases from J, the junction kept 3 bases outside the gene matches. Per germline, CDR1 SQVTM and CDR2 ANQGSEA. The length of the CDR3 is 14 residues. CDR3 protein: CSVSQGTGANVLTF. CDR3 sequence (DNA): TGCAGCGTTTCACAGGGGACTGGGGCCAACGTCCTGACTTTC.

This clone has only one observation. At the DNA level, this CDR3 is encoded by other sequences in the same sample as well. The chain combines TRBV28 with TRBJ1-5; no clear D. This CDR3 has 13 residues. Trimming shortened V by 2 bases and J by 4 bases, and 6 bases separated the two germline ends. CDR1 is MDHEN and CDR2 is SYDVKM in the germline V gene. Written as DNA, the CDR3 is TGTGCCAGCAGTTTAAGCGGAAATCAGCCCCAGCATTTT. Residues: CASSLSGNQPQHF.

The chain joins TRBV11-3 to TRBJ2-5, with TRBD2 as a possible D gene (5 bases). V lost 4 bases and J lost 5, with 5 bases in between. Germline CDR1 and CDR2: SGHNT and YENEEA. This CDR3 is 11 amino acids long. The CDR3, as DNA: TGTGCCAGCAGCTCGGGGGAGACCCAGTACTTC. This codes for CASSSGETQYF.